A selection of T cell receptor beta chains follows, all from one sample in a study of regulatory and conventional T cells in RAG deficiency. The table came from immunoSEQ multiplex PCR; TCRdb's copy has only in-frame clones and leaves some out. The sample yields 20,000 to 25,000 clones, 95% to 97% seen once. The same specimen was also included in a second study, on regulatory T cells.

Specimen: CD25- CD4+ T cells sorted from blood. Receptor source: a human donor in good health. CDR3s include the opening cysteine and the closing phenylalanine or tryptophan. D genes are given only for firm matches. Clone size appears in some rows only: once, few, many, or a class for an expanded clone.

d_gene: NA
j_gene: TRBJ1-6
abundance: NA
v_gene: TRBV5-1
CDR3aa: CASSLAGGSYNSPLHF
CDR3nt: TGCGCCAGCAGCTTGGCCGGAGGCTCCTATAATTCACCCCTCCACTTT

d_gene: NA
j_gene: TRBJ2-7
abundance: NA
v_gene: TRBV4-2
CDR3aa: CASSQDLRRGGEQYF
CDR3nt: TGTGCCAGCAGCCAAGATTTAAGAAGGGGGGGCGAGCAGTACTTC

d_gene: TRBD1
j_gene: TRBJ1-6
abundance: NA
v_gene: TRBV7-2
CDR3aa: CASSPTGTDFFSPLHF
CDR3nt: TGTGCCAGCAGCCCAACCGGGACAGACTTTTTCTCACCCCTCCACTTT

d_gene: TRBD2
j_gene: TRBJ2-5
abundance: NA
v_gene: TRBV9
CDR3aa: CASSVGGGGQETQYF
CDR3nt: TGTGCCAGCAGCGTAGGCGGGGGAGGGCAAGAGACCCAGTACTTC

d_gene: NA
j_gene: TRBJ1-6
abundance: NA
v_gene: TRBV5-5
CDR3aa: CASSYSWQDNSPLHF
CDR3nt: TGTGCCAGCAGCTATTCCTGGCAAGATAATTCACCCCTCCACTTT

d_gene: TRBD1
j_gene: TRBJ2-1
abundance: NA
v_gene: TRBV2
CDR3aa: CASKSGTGDHNEQFF
CDR3nt: TGTGCCAGCAAGTCCGGGACAGGGGACCACAATGAGCAGTTCTTC

d_gene: TRBD1
j_gene: TRBJ1-4
abundance: NA
v_gene: TRBV19
CDR3aa: CASSDGTGGEKLFF
CDR3nt: TGTGCCAGTAGTGACGGGACAGGTGGCGAAAAACTGTTTTTT

d_gene: TRBD1
j_gene: TRBJ2-5
abundance: NA
v_gene: TRBV2
CDR3aa: CASGQGPGIGARELQYF
CDR3nt: TGTGCCAGCGGACAGGGTCCTGGTATTGGGGCAAGGGAGCTCCAGTACTTC

d_gene: NA
j_gene: TRBJ1-2
abundance: NA
v_gene: TRBV11-3
CDR3aa: CPTGQGWGYTF
CDR3nt: TGTCCTACGGGGCAGGGGTGGGGCTACACCTTC

d_gene: NA
j_gene: TRBJ1-2
abundance: NA
v_gene: TRBV28
CDR3aa: CASSSLFSRGGYTF
CDR3nt: TGTGCCAGCAGTTCGCTGTTTTCCAGGGGAGGCTACACCTTC

d_gene: TRBD2
j_gene: TRBJ2-7
abundance: NA
v_gene: TRBV5-1
CDR3aa: CASSLSGGSSHSYEQYF
CDR3nt: TGCGCCAGCAGCCTTAGCGGGGGGTCCTCTCACTCCTACGAGCAGTACTTC

d_gene: TRBD2
j_gene: TRBJ2-3
abundance: NA
v_gene: TRBV6-1
CDR3aa: CASSESPAGGNTDTQYF
CDR3nt: TGTGCCAGCAGTGAATCCCCAGCGGGGGGCAACACAGATACGCAGTATTTT

d_gene: NA
j_gene: TRBJ2-2
abundance: NA
v_gene: TRBV19
CDR3aa: CASSMLGREAGELFF
CDR3nt: TGTGCCAGTAGTATGCTCGGCAGGGAGGCCGGGGAGCTGTTTTTT

d_gene: NA
j_gene: TRBJ1-2
abundance: NA
v_gene: TRBV2
CDR3aa: CASSDPGQANYGYTF
CDR3nt: TGTGCCAGCAGTGATCCGGGACAAGCTAACTATGGCTACACCTTC

d_gene: NA
j_gene: TRBJ2-4
abundance: NA
v_gene: TRBV6-1
CDR3aa: CASSETDKNIQYF
CDR3nt: TGTGCCAGCAGTGAAACAGATAAAAACATTCAGTACTTC

d_gene: TRBD1
j_gene: TRBJ1-1
abundance: few
v_gene: TRBV2
CDR3aa: CASRGTGQNTEAFF
CDR3nt: TGTGCCAGCAGGGGGACAGGGCAGAACACTGAAGCTTTCTTT